These 31 T cell receptor beta chains share one sample of origin, sequenced in a study of T cells in localized non-small cell lung cancer. Generated by immunoSEQ multiplex PCR, the TCRdb table keeps only in-frame clones and is missing some. This sample yields 9,500 to 15,000 clones, of which 83% are seen a single time; roughly 18% belongs to the top ten. Sequenced here: peripheral blood, sampled before any cancer treatment. These receptors were collected from a male donor older than 55 with stage I lung adenocarcinoma.

The chain combines TRBV6-6 with TRBJ2-5, with TRBD1 matching over 9 bases. Germline V gene lookup returns CDR1 MNHNY and CDR2 SVGAGI (reference sequence). This CDR3 comprises 15 residues. Unmatched junction bases numbered 9, after V lost 6 bases and J lost 4 bases. CDR3 DNA: TGTGCCAGCAGAACCGGGACAGGGACAGGAGAGACCCAGTACTTC. Protein product: CASRTGTGTGETQYF.

The rearrangement links TRBV19 to TRBJ2-1, with D hard to call. This CDR3 has 15 amino acids. Germline values: CDR1 LNHDA, CDR2 SQIVND (reference sequence). The V and J ends lost 5 bases and 6 bases respectively, with 17 bases between them. CDR3 bases: TGTGCCAGTAGTGAAGGAACGGTTTCTCTCAATGAGCAGTTCTTC. This sequence encodes CASSEGTVSLNEQFF.

There are a few counts of this clone. This chain links TRBV7-9 with TRBJ2-2; weak D call: TRBD2 (5 bases). V was pared by 5 bases and J by 3 bases, with 10 bases between. CDR1 and CDR2 from the germline V gene are SEHNR and FQNEAQ (reference sequence). This CDR3 is built from 14 residues. The CDR3 protein is CASSRTRDTGELFF. CDR3 DNA sequence: TGTGCCAGCAGCAGGACTCGAGACACCGGGGAGCTGTTTTTT.

J is TRBJ2-5 and V is TRBV18; 7 nucleotides match TRBD1. CDR3 size: 13 residues. Germline V lookup: CDR1 KGHSH, CDR2 LQKENI. V lost 4 bases and J lost 5; bases outside the gene matches: 4. CDR3 protein: CASSRGQFETQYF. In DNA form, the CDR3 reads TGTGCCAGCTCACGGGGACAGTTTGAGACCCAGTACTTC.

The chain is built from TRBV10-1 and TRBJ2-5; tentatively, D is TRBD1 (6 bases). The germline gives CDR1 WNHNN, CDR2 SYGVQD (reference sequence). The CDR3 totals 15 residues. V was clipped by 0 bases and J by 4 bases, with 12 bases between them. DNA of the CDR3: TGCGCCAGCAGTGAGTCCCGCAGGGGTGGAGAGACCCAGTACTTC. This sequence encodes CASSESRRGGETQYF.

The chain employs TRBV6-1 and TRBJ1-1; unclear D gene. The CDR3 spans 13 residues. Germline lookup yields CDR1 MNHNS and CDR2 SASEGT. Trimming cost V 2 bases and J 2 bases, with 6 bases left between them. The CDR3 bases are TGTGCCAGCAGTGAAAACTTTAACACTGAAGCTTTCTTT. Translation: CASSENFNTEAFF.

This chain uses TRBV7-6 with TRBJ2-5; D remains unclear. Germline V gene lookup returns CDR1 SGHVS and CDR2 FNYEAQ. V lost 1 base, J lost 4 bases, and 10 bases lay in between. The CDR3 is 14 amino acids. The CDR3 DNA is TGTGCCAGCAGCTTAGGGCCGGATAGAGAGACCCAGTACTTC. Its protein product is CASSLGPDRETQYF.

The chain combines TRBV5-3 with TRBJ2-7; D unclear. TRBV5-3 is known as an ORF, though its function is uncertain. This CDR3 has 13 amino acids. Trimming took 4 bases from V and 2 from J, leaving 10 bases between them. CDR3 amino acids: CARSRRLTYEQYF. The DNA for the CDR3 is TGTGCCAGAAGCCGGAGACTGACCTACGAGCAGTACTTC.

The rearrangement joins TRBV28 to TRBJ2-2, with 7 bases matching TRBD2. CDR3 length: 15 amino acids. Germline CDR1 MDHEN, CDR2 SYDVKM. Trimming removed 7 bases from V and 0 bases from J; junction bases left unmatched: 5. The CDR3 coding sequence is TGTGCCAGCAACATAGCGGGTCCGAACACCGGGGAGCTGTTTTTT. Translation: CASNIAGPNTGELFF. Looking up the rest from reference TRBV28 and TRBJ2-2 gives the full variable domain: DVKVTQSSRYLVKRTGEKVFLECVQDMDHENMFWYRQDPGLGLRLIYFSYDVKMKEKGDIPEGYSVSREKKERFSLILESASTNQTSMYLCASNIAGPNTGELFFGEGSRLTVL.

This clone was counted once. The chain joins TRBV18 to TRBJ2-7; D unclear. V lost 4 bases and J lost 2, with 9 bases in between. This CDR3 is 13 amino acids long. Germline assignment: CDR1 KGHSH and CDR2 LQKENI. CDR3 sequence (DNA): TGTGCCAGCTCACAATACTTCGCCTACGAGCAGTACTTC. Translating it yields CASSQYFAYEQYF.

Relative to its sample, this clone is medium-sized. The J gene is TRBJ1-2, the V gene TRBV6-4, with a weak D call TRBD1 (5 bases). Germline V lookup: CDR1 MRHNA, CDR2 SNTAGT. Trimming removed 5 bases at V and 2 bases at J, with 9 bases between. The CDR3 has 13 amino acids. DNA for the CDR3: TGTGCCAGCAGTCAAGGGGAGAACTATGGCTACACCTTC. It is translated as CASSQGENYGYTF.

The chain employs TRBV21-1 and TRBJ1-2; the D call of TRBD1 is as the table states it, not checked on the DNA. TRBV21-1 is a documented pseudogene. CDR3 length: 16 amino acids. The CDR3 coding sequence is TGTGCCAGCAGCAAAAAGGACAGGCCCTCCGTCTATGGCTACACCTTC. It is translated as CASSKKDRPSVYGYTF.

The J gene is TRBJ2-2, the V gene TRBV11-2; D remains unclear. The CDR3 spans 18 residues. The germline CDR1 and CDR2 sequences are SGHAT and FQNNGV. Between the trimmed V and J ends, which lost 3 bases and 4 bases, there was a span of 21 bases. The CDR3 nucleotides read TGTGCCAGCAGCTTCTTGTATATTGGGCGCCGACCCACCGGGGAGCTGTTTTTT. It is translated as CASSFLYIGRRPTGELFF.

This clone appeared a single time. V is TRBV9 and J is TRBJ2-3; D gene ambiguous. Trimming removed 2 bases at V and 0 bases at J, with 1 base between. CDR3 length equals 12 residues. Germline-derived CDR1 and CDR2 are SGDLS and YYNGEE. This chain's CDR3 is CASSVSTDTQYF. In nucleotides, the CDR3 is TGTGCCAGCAGCGTTAGCACAGATACGCAGTATTTT.

V gene TRBV7-8 combines with J gene TRBJ2-5, with 10 bases that match TRBD2. Trimming at V came to 4 bases and at J to 4 bases, leaving 9 bases not matched to a gene. Germline lookup yields CDR1 SGHVS and CDR2 FQNEAQ. This CDR3 is built from 16 residues. In nucleotides, the CDR3 is TGTGCCAGCAGCTACTTTCTAGCGGGAGCGCGAGAGACCCAGTACTTC. This sequence encodes CASSYFLAGARETQYF.

The chain uses TRBV5-6 and TRBJ2-4, with 9 bases matching TRBD1. Germline loops: CDR1 SGHDT, CDR2 YYEEEE. V trimming: 3 bases; J trimming: 1 base; junction bases outside the gene matches: 8. This CDR3 comprises 17 residues. In DNA form, the CDR3 reads TGTGCCAGCAGCTCGATACAGGGGGCTCAGGCCAAAAACATTCAGTACTTC. Protein sequence: CASSSIQGAQAKNIQYF.

J is TRBJ1-6 and V is TRBV2; D call uncertain. The germline V and J ends were trimmed by 1 base and 7 bases, with 2 bases remaining between them. Germline V CDR1 and CDR2: SNHLY, FYNNEI. This CDR3 contains 12 residues. CDR3 protein: CASSEGNSPLHF. CDR3 DNA: TGTGCCAGCAGTGAAGGGAATTCACCCCTCCACTTT.

The J gene is TRBJ2-3, the V gene TRBV7-2; D is possibly TRBD2 (5 bases). The CDR3 runs to 15 residues. Between the trimmed V and J ends, which lost 7 bases and 4 bases, there was a span of 18 bases. The germline CDR1 and CDR2 sequences are SGHTA and FQGNSA. CDR3 amino acids: CASTAGGLRADTQYF. DNA of the CDR3: TGTGCCAGCACCGCCGGAGGCCTGAGGGCAGATACGCAGTATTTT.

This clone came up once. The rearrangement uses TRBV30 and TRBJ2-7, with TRBD1 identical over 9 bases. Germline CDR1 reads GTSNPN; CDR2 reads SVGIG (reference sequence). This CDR3 is built from 14 residues. Trimming removed 8 bases from V and 0 bases from J; junction bases left unmatched: 8. CDR3 protein: CAGTLTGGSYEQYF. The CDR3 bases are TGTGCCGGAACGCTGACAGGGGGCTCCTACGAGCAGTACTTC. The complete variable domain, with remaining parts taken from reference TRBV30 and TRBJ2-7, reads SQTIHQWPATLVQPVGSPLSLECTVEGTSNPNLYWYRQAAGRGLQLLFYSVGIGQISSEVPQNLSASRPQDRQFILSSKKLLLSDSGFYLCAGTLTGGSYEQYFGPGTRLTVT.

This clone appeared a few times. This CDR3 is also generated by other DNA sequences in the sample. The chain joins TRBV28 to TRBJ2-7; 8 bases fit TRBD1. CDR1 and CDR2 from the germline V gene are MDHEN and SYDVKM. The CDR3 contains 16 residues. V was pared by 1 base and J by 5 bases, with 10 bases of the junction left unmatched. The CDR3: CASSLLPGQAKDEQYF. CDR3 DNA: TGTGCCAGCAGTTTATTACCGGGACAGGCTAAGGACGAGCAGTACTTC.

J is TRBJ2-7 and V is TRBV5-1; D might be TRBD2 (5 bases). This CDR3 region has 19 residues. V was cut by 0 bases and J by 4 bases, with 26 bases left in between. CDR1 is SGHRS and CDR2 is YFSETQ in the germline V gene. CDR3 sequence: CASSLEENSGKGSGYEQYF. In DNA, the CDR3 is TGCGCCAGCAGCTTGGAGGAGAACTCCGGGAAGGGCTCTGGGTACGAGCAGTACTTC.

This sequence joins TRBV18 and TRBJ1-5; 9 bases align to TRBD1. Germline V gene sequence: CDR1 KGHSH, CDR2 LQKENI. Trimming removed 5 bases from V and 5 bases from J; junction bases left unmatched: 4. CDR3 size: 14 residues. The CDR3 is CASSYGQGYQPQHF. The CDR3 DNA reads as TGTGCCAGCTCATACGGACAGGGGTATCAGCCCCAGCATTTT.

The chain links TRBV2 to TRBJ2-6, with a weak D call TRBD1 (6 bases). The V gene's germline CDR1 is SNHLY and CDR2 FYNNEI. The CDR3 spans 14 residues. The V gene lost 8 bases and the J gene lost 0 bases, with 8 bases spanning the gap. The CDR3 DNA reads TGTGCCAGCGGCAGGGGCTCTGGGGCCAACGTCCTGACTTTC. This translates into CASGRGSGANVLTF.

The chain is built from TRBV19 and TRBJ2-1; TRBD2 matches 9 bases. Germline CDR1 reads LNHDA; CDR2 reads SQIVND (reference sequence). The CDR3 has 16 residues. Trimming took 6 bases from V and 10 from J; bases not matched to a gene: 16. The CDR3 protein is CASRLGGRAATGEQFF. CDR3 sequence (DNA): TGTGCCAGTAGACTCGGCGGGAGGGCCGCCACGGGGGAGCAGTTCTTC. The whole variable domain, filled in from reference TRBV19 and TRBJ2-1, reads DGGITQSPKYLFRKEGQNVTLSCEQNLNHDAMYWYRQDPGQGLRLIYYSQIVNDFQKGDIAEGYSVSREKKESFPLTVTSAQKNPTAFYLCASRLGGRAATGEQFFGPGTRLTVL.

The CDR3 sequence: CASSRYRENTEAFF. CDR3 sequence (DNA): TGCGCCAGCAGCCGATACAGGGAGAACACTGAAGCTTTCTTT. The V and J genes are TRBV4-1 and TRBJ1-1; possibly TRBD1 for D (6 bases). The CDR3 has 14 amino acids. Germline assignment: CDR1 MGHRA and CDR2 YSYEKL. Trimming stripped 4 bases from V and 1 base from J, with 10 bases between.

V and J are TRBV14 and TRBJ2-5; possibly TRBD1 or TRBD2 for D (5 bases each). The V and J ends lost 4 bases and 1 base respectively, with 13 bases between them. The V gene's germline CDR1 is SGHDN and CDR2 FVKESK. This CDR3 has 15 residues. The CDR3 DNA sequence: TGTGCCAGCAGCCTGATTCCGGGGACCCAAGAGACCCAGTACTTC. Encoded protein: CASSLIPGTQETQYF.

Written as DNA, the CDR3 is TGTGCCAGCAGCGGGGACAGGGCGGGAGGGGCCAACGTCCTGACTTTC. Translated, it gives CASSGDRAGGANVLTF. The J gene is TRBJ2-6, the V gene TRBV9, with TRBD1 matching over 9 bases. The trim removed 3 bases at V and 4 bases at J, leaving 5 bases unmatched. The CDR3 runs 16 residues. CDR1 SGDLS and CDR2 YYNGEE come from the germline V gene.

This chain joins TRBV7-6 and TRBJ1-6, with TRBD1 matching over 7 bases. This CDR3 region has 16 residues. Per germline, CDR1 SGHVS and CDR2 FNYEAQ. Trimming took 1 base from V and 7 from J; bases not matched to a gene: 7. CDR3 DNA: TGTGCCAGCAGCTTAGGTGGGACAGTAAAAAATTCACCCCTCCACTTT. This translates into CASSLGGTVKNSPLHF.

This chain joins TRBV28 and TRBJ2-7; 11 bases match TRBD2. Germline CDR1 reads MDHEN; CDR2 reads SYDVKM. J was trimmed by 1 base and V by 5 bases; bases with no gene match: 7. The CDR3 runs 16 residues. CDR3 loop: CASSPLGLAGSYEQYF. CDR3 nucleotide sequence: TGTGCCAGCAGTCCTCTTGGACTAGCGGGTTCCTACGAGCAGTACTTC. Together with reference TRBV28 and TRBJ2-7, the CDR3 gives the full variable domain: DVKVTQSSRYLVKRTGEKVFLECVQDMDHENMFWYRQDPGLGLRLIYFSYDVKMKEKGDIPEGYSVSREKKERFSLILESASTNQTSMYLCASSPLGLAGSYEQYFGPGTRLTVT.

The CDR3 region is CASSPHRGSGNTIYF. CDR3 DNA: TGTGCCAGCAGCCCCCATCGGGGGTCGGGAAACACCATATATTTT. The V gene is TRBV9, the J gene TRBJ1-3; TRBD1 might be the D (5 bases). Deletions cut 4 bases from V and 4 bases from J, with 15 bases between. The CDR3 is 15 amino acids. CDR1 and CDR2 from the germline V gene are SGDLS and YYNGEE.

The V call is TRBV7-8, the J call TRBJ2-2, with D tentatively TRBD2 (5 bases). Germline CDR1 SGHVS, CDR2 FQNEAQ. V was trimmed by 8 bases and J by 5 bases, leaving 15 bases between them. The CDR3 spans 14 residues. CDR3 sequence reads: CASRRIGGTGELFF. The CDR3 bases are TGTGCCAGCCGCCGTATTGGCGGGACCGGGGAGCTGTTTTTT.